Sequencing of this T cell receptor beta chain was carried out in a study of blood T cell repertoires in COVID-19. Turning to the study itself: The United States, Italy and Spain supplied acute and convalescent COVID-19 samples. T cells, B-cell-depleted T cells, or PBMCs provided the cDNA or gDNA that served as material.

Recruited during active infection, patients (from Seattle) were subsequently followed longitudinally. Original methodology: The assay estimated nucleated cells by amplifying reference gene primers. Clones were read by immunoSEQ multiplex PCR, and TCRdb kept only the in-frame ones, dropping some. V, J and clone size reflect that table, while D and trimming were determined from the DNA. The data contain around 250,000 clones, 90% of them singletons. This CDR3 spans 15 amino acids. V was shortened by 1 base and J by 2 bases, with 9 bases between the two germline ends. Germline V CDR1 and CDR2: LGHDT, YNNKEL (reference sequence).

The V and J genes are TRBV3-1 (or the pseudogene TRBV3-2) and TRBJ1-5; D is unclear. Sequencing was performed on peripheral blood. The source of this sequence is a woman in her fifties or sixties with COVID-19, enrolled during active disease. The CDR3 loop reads CASSQAQEGNQPQHF. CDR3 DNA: TGTGCCAGCAGCCAAGCCCAGGAAGGCAATCAGCCCCAGCATTTT.